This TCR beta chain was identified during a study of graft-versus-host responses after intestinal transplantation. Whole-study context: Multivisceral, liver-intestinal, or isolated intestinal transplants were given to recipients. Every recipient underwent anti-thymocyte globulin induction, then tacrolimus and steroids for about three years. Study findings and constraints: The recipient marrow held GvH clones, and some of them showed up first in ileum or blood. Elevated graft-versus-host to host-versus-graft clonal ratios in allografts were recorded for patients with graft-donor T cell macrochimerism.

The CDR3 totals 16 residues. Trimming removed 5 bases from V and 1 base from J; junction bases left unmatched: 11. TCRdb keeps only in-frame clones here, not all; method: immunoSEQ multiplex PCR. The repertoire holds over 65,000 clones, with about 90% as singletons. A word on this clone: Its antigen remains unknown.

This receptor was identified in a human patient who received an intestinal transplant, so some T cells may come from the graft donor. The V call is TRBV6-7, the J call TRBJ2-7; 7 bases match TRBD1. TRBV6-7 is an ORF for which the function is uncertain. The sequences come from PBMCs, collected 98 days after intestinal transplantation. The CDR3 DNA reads TGTGCCAGCAGTCCCGACAGGGCGCTTCTTTCCTACGAGCAGTACTTC. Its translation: CASSPDRALLSYEQYF.